The clone carrying this T cell receptor (beta chain) has only a few counts. The antigen is not known. The sample comes from a study of CD8+CD57+ T cells in acquired aplastic anemia. At the level of the study: Recorded DNA amounts for sorted CD4+ and CD8+ cells had an average of around 3.4 ug.

CDR3 length: 14 amino acids. Trimming pared 7 bases from V and 1 base from J, leaving 13 bases between. CDR1 MNHEY and CDR2 SVGEGT come from the germline V gene. TCR beta VDJ combinations and CDR3 sequences were profiled from genomic DNA. TCRdb reprocessed the reads via MiXCR and lists one record per CDR3 protein. The sample holds roughly 300,000 distinct CDR3 sequences, 45% to 65% seen once. Findings of the study overall: Statistical testing detected no significant gap in CD8+ Simpson's diversity between patients and controls.

The sequencing input was sorted CD4+, CD8+, or CD8+CD57+ T cells (not recorded which) from PBMCs. The source of this sequence is a human donor with severe aplastic anemia or a healthy control (not recorded which). The chain carries TRBV6-2 or TRBV6-3 and TRBJ2-5; D not resolved. The CDR3 DNA sequence: TGTGCCAGCAAGGGCCGGAATTTCCAAGAGACCCAGTACTTC. Protein product: CASKGRNFQETQYF.